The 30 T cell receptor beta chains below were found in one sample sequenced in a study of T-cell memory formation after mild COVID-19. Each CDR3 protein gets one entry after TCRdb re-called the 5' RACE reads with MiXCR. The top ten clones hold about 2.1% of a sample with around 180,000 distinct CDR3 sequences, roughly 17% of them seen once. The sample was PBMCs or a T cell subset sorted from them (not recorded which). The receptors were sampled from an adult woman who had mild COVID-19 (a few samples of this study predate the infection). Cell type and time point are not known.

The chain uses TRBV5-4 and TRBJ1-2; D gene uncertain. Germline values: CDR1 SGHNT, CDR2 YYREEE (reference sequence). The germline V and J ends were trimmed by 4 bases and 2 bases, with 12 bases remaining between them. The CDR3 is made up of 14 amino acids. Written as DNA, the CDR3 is TGTGCCAGCAGCGTGACGGGCACCAACTATGGCTACACCTTC. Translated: CASSVTGTNYGYTF.

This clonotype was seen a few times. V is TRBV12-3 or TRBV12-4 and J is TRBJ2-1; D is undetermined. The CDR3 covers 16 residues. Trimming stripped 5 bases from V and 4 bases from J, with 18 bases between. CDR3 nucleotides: TGTGCCAGCAGTCTGATGGACCCTAGACTTTACAATGAGCAGTTCTTC. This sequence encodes CASSLMDPRLYNEQFF.

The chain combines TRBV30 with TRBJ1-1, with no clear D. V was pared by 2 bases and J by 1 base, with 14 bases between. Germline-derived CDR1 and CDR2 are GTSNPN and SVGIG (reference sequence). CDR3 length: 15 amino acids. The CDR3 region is CAWSPVDWSNTEAFF. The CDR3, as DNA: TGTGCCTGGAGTCCCGTGGATTGGTCGAACACTGAAGCTTTCTTT.

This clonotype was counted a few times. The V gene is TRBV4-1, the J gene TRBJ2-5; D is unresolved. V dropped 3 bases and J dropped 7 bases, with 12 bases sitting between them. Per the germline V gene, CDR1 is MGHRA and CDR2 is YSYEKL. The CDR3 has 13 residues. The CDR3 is CASSQDAALTQYF. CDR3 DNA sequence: TGCGCCAGCAGCCAGGATGCCGCATTGACCCAGTACTTC.

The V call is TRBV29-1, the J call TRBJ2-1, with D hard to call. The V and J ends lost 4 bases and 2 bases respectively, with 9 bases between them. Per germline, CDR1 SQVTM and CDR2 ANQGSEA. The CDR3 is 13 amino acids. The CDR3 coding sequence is TGCAGCGTTGTCCAGCCGCCCTACAATGAGCAGTTCTTC. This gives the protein CSVVQPPYNEQFF.

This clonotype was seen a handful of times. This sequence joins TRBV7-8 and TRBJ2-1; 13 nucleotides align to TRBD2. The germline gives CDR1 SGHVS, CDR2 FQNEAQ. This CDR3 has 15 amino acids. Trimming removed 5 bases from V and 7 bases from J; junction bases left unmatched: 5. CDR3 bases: TGTGCCAGCAGCCTGGGACTAGCGGGACATAATGAGCAGTTCTTC. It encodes CASSLGLAGHNEQFF.

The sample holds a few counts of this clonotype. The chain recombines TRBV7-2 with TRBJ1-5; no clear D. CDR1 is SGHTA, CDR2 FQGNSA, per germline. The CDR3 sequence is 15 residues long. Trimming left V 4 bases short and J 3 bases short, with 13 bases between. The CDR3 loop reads CASSSAPGPNQPQHF. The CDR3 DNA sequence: TGTGCCAGCAGCTCAGCCCCAGGTCCCAATCAGCCCCAGCATTTT.

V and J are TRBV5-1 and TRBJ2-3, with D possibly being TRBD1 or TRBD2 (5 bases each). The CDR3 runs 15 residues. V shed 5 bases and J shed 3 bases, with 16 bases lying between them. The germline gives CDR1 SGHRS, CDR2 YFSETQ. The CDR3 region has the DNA TGCGCCAGCAGTCGGGACCTCCAAATTACAGATACGCAGTATTTT. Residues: CASSRDLQITDTQYF.

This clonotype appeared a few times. The CDR3 DNA reads as TGTGCCACCAGCAGTTTAGGGGGGTCCTACAATGAGCAGTTCTTC. This gives the protein CATSSLGGSYNEQFF. The J gene is TRBJ2-1, the V gene TRBV15, with D possibly called TRBD1 or TRBD2 (6 bases each). The CDR3 totals 15 residues. CDR1 LNHNV and CDR2 YYDKDF come from the germline V gene (reference sequence). With 3 bases removed from V and 1 base from J, the gap between germline ends came to 10 bases.

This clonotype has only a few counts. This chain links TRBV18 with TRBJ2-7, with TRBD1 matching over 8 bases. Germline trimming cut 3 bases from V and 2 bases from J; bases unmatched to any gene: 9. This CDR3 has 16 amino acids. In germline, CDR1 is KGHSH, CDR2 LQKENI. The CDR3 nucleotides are TGTGCCAGCTCACCCCGTGGGGGACAGGCCGCCTACGAGCAGTACTTC. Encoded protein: CASSPRGGQAAYEQYF.

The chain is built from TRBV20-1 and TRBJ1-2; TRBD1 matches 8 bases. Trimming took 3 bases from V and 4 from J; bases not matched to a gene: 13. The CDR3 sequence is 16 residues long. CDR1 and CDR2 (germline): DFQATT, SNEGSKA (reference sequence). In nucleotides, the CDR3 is TGCAGTGCTAGGATTTCGGACAGGGAAGTAGGCTATGGCTACACCTTC. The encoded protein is CSARISDREVGYGYTF.

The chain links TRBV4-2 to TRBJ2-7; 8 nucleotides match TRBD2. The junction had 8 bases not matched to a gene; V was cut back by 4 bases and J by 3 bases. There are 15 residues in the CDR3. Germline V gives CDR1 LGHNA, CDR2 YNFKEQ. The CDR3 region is CASSPRGGEYYEQYF. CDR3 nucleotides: TGTGCCAGCAGCCCTCGGGGGGGAGAATACTACGAGCAGTACTTC.

CDR3 sequence (DNA): TGTGCCAGCAGCTTAGCGGGGTATCATGGCTACACCTTC. Its protein is CASSLAGYHGYTF. This rearrangement joins TRBV7-9 to TRBJ1-2; D not resolved. Germline lookup yields CDR1 SEHNR and CDR2 FQNEAQ (reference sequence). The CDR3 length is 13 residues. Between the trimmed V and J ends, which lost 0 bases and 6 bases, there was a span of 8 bases.

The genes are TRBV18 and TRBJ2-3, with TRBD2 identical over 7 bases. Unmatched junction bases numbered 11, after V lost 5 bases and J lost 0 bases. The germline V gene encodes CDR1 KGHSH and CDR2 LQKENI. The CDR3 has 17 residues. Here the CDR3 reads CASSSRPGGYSTDTQYF. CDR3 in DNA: TGTGCCAGCTCATCCAGACCCGGGGGGTATAGCACAGATACGCAGTATTTT. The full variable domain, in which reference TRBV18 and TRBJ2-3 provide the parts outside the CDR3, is NAGVMQNPRHLVRRRGQEARLRCSPMKGHSHVYWYRQLPEEGLKFMVYLQKENIIDESGMPKERFSAEFPKEGPSILRIQQVVRGDSAAYFCASSSRPGGYSTDTQYFGPGTRLTVL.

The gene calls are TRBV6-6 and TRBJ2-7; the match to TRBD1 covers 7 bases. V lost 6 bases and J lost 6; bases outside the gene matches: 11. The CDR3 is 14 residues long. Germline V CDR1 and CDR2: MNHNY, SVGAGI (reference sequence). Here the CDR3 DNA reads TGTGCCAGCAGCCCACTTGACAGGGTAGGCGAGCAGTACTTC. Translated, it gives CASSPLDRVGEQYF.

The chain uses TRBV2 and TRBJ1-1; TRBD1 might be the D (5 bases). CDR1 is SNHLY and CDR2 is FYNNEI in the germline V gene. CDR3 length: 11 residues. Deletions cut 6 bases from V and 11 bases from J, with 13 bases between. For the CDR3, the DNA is TGTGCCAGCAGCTTCCAGGGTAGGGCTTTCTTT. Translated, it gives CASSFQGRAFF.

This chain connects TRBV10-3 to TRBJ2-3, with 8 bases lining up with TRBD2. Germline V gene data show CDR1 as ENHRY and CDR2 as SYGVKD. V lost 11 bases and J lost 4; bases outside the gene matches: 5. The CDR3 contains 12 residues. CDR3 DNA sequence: TGTGCCTCCAGCGGGGGCGCAGATACGCAGTATTTT. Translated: CASSGGADTQYF.

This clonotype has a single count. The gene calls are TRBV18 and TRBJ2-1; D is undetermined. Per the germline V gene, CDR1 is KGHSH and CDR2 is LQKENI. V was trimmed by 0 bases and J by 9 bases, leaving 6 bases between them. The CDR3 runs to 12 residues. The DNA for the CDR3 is TGTGCCAGCTCACCACCGTCAGGTGAGCAGTTCTTC. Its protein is CASSPPSGEQFF.

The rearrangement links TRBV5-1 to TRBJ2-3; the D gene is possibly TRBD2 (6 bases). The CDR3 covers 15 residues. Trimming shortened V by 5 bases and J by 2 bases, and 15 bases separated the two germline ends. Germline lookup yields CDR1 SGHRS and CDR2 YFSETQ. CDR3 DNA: TGCGCCAGCAGAAAGGAGGGCCAAAACACAGATACGCAGTATTTT. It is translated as CASRKEGQNTDTQYF.

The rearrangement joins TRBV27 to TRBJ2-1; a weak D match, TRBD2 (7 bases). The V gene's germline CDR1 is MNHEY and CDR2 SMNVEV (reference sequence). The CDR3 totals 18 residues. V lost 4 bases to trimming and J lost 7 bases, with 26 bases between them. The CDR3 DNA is TGTGCCAGCAGTTGGGGGGGGGGCGTGGGGCTAGCGCTTAATGAGCAGTTCTTC. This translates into CASSWGGGVGLALNEQFF.

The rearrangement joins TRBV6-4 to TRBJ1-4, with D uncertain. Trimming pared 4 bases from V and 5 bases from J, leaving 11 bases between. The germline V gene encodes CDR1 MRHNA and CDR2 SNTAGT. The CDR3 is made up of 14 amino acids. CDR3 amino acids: CASSVRGFNEKLFF. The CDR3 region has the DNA TGTGCCAGCAGTGTCCGAGGCTTCAATGAAAAACTGTTTTTT.

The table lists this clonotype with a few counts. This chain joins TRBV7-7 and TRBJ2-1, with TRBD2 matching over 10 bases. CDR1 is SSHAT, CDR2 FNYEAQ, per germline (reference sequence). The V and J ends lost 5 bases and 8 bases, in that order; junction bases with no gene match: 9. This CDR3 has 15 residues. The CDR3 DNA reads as TGTGCCAGCAGCCCGAGCGGGGGGGCCTGGGATGAGCAGTTCTTC. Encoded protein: CASSPSGGAWDEQFF.

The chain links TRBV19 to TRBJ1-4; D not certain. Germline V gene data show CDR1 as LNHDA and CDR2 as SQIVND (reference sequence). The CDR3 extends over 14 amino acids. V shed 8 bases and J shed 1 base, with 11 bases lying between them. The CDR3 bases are TGTGCCAGTGCGAATATGGGAACTAATGAAAAACTGTTTTTT. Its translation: CASANMGTNEKLFF.

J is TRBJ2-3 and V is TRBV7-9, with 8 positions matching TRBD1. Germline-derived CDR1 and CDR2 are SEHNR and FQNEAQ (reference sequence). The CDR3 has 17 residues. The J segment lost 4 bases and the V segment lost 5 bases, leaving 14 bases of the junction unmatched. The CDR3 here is CASSRPRAGGGSDTQYF. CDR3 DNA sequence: TGTGCCAGCAGCCGCCCGCGTGCAGGGGGCGGCTCAGATACGCAGTATTTT.

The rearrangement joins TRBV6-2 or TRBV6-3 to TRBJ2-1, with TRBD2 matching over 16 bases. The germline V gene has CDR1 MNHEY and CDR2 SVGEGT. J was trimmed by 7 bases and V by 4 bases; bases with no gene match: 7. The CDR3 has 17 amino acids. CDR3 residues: CASSWGLAGGPRNEQFF. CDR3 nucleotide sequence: TGTGCCAGCAGTTGGGGACTAGCGGGAGGGCCTAGGAATGAGCAGTTCTTC.

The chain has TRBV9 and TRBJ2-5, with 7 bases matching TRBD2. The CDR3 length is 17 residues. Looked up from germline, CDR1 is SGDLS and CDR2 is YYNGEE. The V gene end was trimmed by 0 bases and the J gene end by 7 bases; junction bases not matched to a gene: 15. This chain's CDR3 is CASSVAPVDIPGGTQYF. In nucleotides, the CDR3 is TGTGCCAGCAGCGTAGCCCCCGTCGACATACCGGGGGGGACCCAGTACTTC.

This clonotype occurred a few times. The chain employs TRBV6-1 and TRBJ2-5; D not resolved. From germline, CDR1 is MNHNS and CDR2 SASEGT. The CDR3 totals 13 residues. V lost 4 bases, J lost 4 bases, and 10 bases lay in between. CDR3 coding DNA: TGTGCCAGCAGTGGCGGTACCAGAGAGACCCAGTACTTC. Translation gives CASSGGTRETQYF.

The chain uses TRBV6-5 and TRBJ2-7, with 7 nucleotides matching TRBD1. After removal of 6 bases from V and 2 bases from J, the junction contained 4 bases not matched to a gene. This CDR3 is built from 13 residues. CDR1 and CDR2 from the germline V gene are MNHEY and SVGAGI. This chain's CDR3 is CASRTGTAYEQYF. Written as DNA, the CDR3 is TGTGCCAGCAGAACGGGGACAGCCTACGAGCAGTACTTC.

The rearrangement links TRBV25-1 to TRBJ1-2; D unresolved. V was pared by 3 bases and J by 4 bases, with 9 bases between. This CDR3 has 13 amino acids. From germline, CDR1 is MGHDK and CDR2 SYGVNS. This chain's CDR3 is CASSEAGTYGYTF. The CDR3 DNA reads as TGTGCCAGCAGTGAGGCCGGTACCTATGGCTACACCTTC.

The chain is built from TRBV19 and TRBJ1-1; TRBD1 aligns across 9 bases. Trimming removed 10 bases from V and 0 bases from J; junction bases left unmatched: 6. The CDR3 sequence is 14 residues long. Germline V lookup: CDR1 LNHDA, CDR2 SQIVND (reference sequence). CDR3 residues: CATGTGRMNTEAFF. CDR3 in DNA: TGTGCCACCGGGACAGGGCGGATGAACACTGAAGCTTTCTTT.